Listed here are 13 T cell receptor beta chains from one sample, sequenced in a study of radiotherapy plus CTLA-4 blockade in lung cancer (dated by TCRdb to 2016 to 2019). Library creation used the immunoSEQ multiplex PCR assay. The clones in this table, taken by TCRdb from immuneACCESS, are in-frame only. Not every clone is retained; where verified, under half of the shortfall comes from an unresolved V gene, and the cause of the rest is unknown. A total of 90,000 to 100,000 clones appear in this sample, roughly 80% of them only once. Roughly 24% of the sample is taken by the ten largest. The specimen comprised peripheral blood, sampled from a patient treated with radiotherapy plus ipilimumab. The source of these receptors is a human donor with non-small cell lung cancer that progressed on radiotherapy plus ipilimumab.

The chain joins TRBV11-2 to TRBJ2-1; D possibly matches TRBD1 or TRBD2 (5 bases each). The germline CDR1 and CDR2 sequences are SGHAT and FQNNGV. Trimming cost V 1 base and J 12 bases, with 22 bases left between them. The CDR3 runs 16 residues. CDR3 DNA sequence: TGTGCCAGCAGCTTAGTCGGTGGCGACGGACCGGGACCGCAGTTCTTC. It yields the protein CASSLVGGDGPGPQFF.

The chain carries TRBV9 and TRBJ2-3; D is unclear. CDR3 length equals 12 residues. Germline assignment: CDR1 SGDLS and CDR2 YYNGEE. V was pared by 2 bases and J by 6 bases, with 7 bases between. The CDR3 loop is CASSVGLDTQYF. DNA for the CDR3: TGTGCCAGCAGCGTCGGGTTGGATACGCAGTATTTT.

The V and J genes are TRBV19 and TRBJ1-2; D not certain. This CDR3 has 14 amino acids. The ends were cut back, 0 bases at V and 6 bases at J, with 11 bases in the middle. Germline lookup yields CDR1 LNHDA and CDR2 SQIVND (reference sequence). Here the CDR3 reads CASSIDYPDNGYTF. CDR3 bases: TGTGCCAGTAGTATAGATTATCCAGACAATGGCTACACCTTC.

CDR3 in amino acids: CAWKEWRSTEAFF. The CDR3 DNA reads as TGTGCCTGGAAAGAATGGAGGAGCACTGAAGCTTTCTTT. The chain has TRBV30 and TRBJ1-1, with no clear D. The V end was cut by 4 bases, the J end by 4 bases, with 13 bases between. CDR3 size: 13 residues. The germline V gene has CDR1 GTSNPN and CDR2 SVGIG (reference sequence). The full variable domain, rest sourced from reference TRBV30 and TRBJ1-1, is SQTIHQWPATLVQPVGSPLSLECTVEGTSNPNLYWYRQAAGRGLQLLFYSVGIGQISSEVPQNLSASRPQDRQFILSSKKLLLSDSGFYLCAWKEWRSTEAFFGQGTRLTVV.

The chain has TRBV6-1 and TRBJ1-1; 7 bases align to TRBD1. The V segment lost 9 bases and the J segment 13 bases; nucleotides outside the gene matches: 11. The CDR3 consists of 11 residues. The germline V gene has CDR1 MNHNS and CDR2 SASEGT. CDR3 loop: CASKLTGEVFF. The CDR3 DNA reads as TGTGCCAGTAAACTTACAGGGGAGGTTTTCTTT.

The chain recombines TRBV9 with TRBJ2-7, with D unclear. The germline V and J ends were trimmed by 3 bases and 0 bases, with 10 bases remaining between them. The CDR3 runs 14 residues. Germline CDR1 and CDR2: SGDLS and YYNGEE. The CDR3 reads CASSGDRFSYEQYF. The CDR3 DNA is TGTGCCAGCAGCGGAGACCGTTTCTCCTACGAGCAGTACTTC. Complete variable domain (other parts from reference TRBV9 and TRBJ2-7): DSGVTQTPKHLITATGQRVTLRCSPRSGDLSVYWYQQSLDQGLQFLIQYYNGEERAKGNILERFSAQQFPDLHSELNLSSLELGDSALYFCASSGDRFSYEQYFGPGTRLTVT.

This chain links TRBV5-1 with TRBJ2-7, with no clear D. The CDR3 has 11 residues. Trimming removed 4 bases at V and 1 base at J, with 3 bases between. Germline values: CDR1 SGHRS, CDR2 YFSETQ. Here the CDR3 DNA reads TGCGCCAGCAGCGCATCCTACGAGCAGTACTTC. Amino acids: CASSASYEQYF.

The V and J genes are TRBV30 and TRBJ2-7, with 11 positions matching TRBD1. Looked up from germline, CDR1 is GTSNPN and CDR2 is SVGIG (reference sequence). The ends lost 1 base at V and 3 bases at J; junction bases unmatched: 5. This CDR3 is built from 15 residues. CDR3 sequence (DNA): TGTGCCTGGAGTGGGTGGGACAGGGGGAACTACGAGCAGTACTTC. Translated: CAWSGWDRGNYEQYF.

The rearrangement joins TRBV9 to TRBJ1-4, with D tentatively TRBD1 (6 bases). The CDR3 loop spans 17 amino acids. Looked up from germline, CDR1 is SGDLS and CDR2 is YYNGEE. V lost 0 bases and J 3 bases, leaving 15 bases between the germline ends. CDR3: CASSVGGGGAPNEKLFF. CDR3 DNA: TGTGCCAGCAGCGTAGGCGGTGGGGGGGCCCCTAATGAAAAACTGTTTTTT.

This chain links TRBV18 with TRBJ1-1; TRBD1 matches at 9 bases. Germline trimming cut 6 bases from V and 6 bases from J; bases unmatched to any gene: 5. This CDR3 region has 13 residues. Germline CDR1 reads KGHSH; CDR2 reads LQKENI. CDR3 sequence (DNA): TGTGCCAGCTCGACAGGGGGGTGGGCTGAAGCTTTCTTT. It translates to CASSTGGWAEAFF. Complete variable domain (other parts from reference TRBV18 and TRBJ1-1): NAGVMQNPRHLVRRRGQEARLRCSPMKGHSHVYWYRQLPEEGLKFMVYLQKENIIDESGMPKERFSAEFPKEGPSILRIQQVVRGDSAAYFCASSTGGWAEAFFGQGTRLTVV.

The CDR3 nucleotides read TGTGCCAGCTACAGACGAACACCGTTCCAAGAGACCCAGTACTTC. This translates into CASYRRTPFQETQYF. This chain connects TRBV6-6 to TRBJ2-5; D is ambiguous. The CDR3 runs to 15 residues. Trimming took off 8 bases at V and 1 base at J, with 17 bases between the two ends. Looked up from germline, CDR1 is MNHNY and CDR2 is SVGAGI (reference sequence).

The rearrangement links TRBV10-2 to TRBJ2-2, with 10 bases aligning to TRBD2. The CDR3 is made up of 16 amino acids. Germline CDR1 is WSHSY and CDR2 is SAAADI. Germline trimming cut 2 bases from V and 2 bases from J; bases unmatched to any gene: 2. The CDR3: CASSEKLAGNTGELFF. The CDR3 DNA sequence: TGCGCCAGCAGTGAGAAACTAGCGGGAAACACCGGGGAGCTGTTTTTT.

The rearrangement joins TRBV5-6 to TRBJ1-4; no clear D. The germline gives CDR1 SGHDT, CDR2 YYEEEE. The CDR3 runs to 15 residues. Trimming took 2 bases from V and 8 from J, leaving 16 bases between them. In DNA, the CDR3 is TGTGCCAGCAGCTTCGGGGTTCTGGGAGAGGAAAAACTGTTTTTT. It translates to CASSFGVLGEEKLFF.